This TCR beta chain was observed in a study of glioma-infiltrating T cells (dated by TCRdb to about 2016). With regard to the full study: Glioma tissue, non-neoplastic brain tissue and matched peripheral blood mononuclear cells were used as sources from which TCR alpha- and beta-chain repertoires were sequenced. Each tissue-infiltrating repertoire was compared with the same patient's peripheral blood repertoire to measure divergence between tissue and blood T-cell populations. The paired cohort comprised three low-grade glioma patients, roughly 8 primary glioblastoma patients and three non-glioma patients contributing non-neoplastic brain tissue. Results the study describes overall, beyond this receptor: Only a very small number of CDR3 sequences turned up in both tissue and blood, a result put down to high CDR3 diversity combined with limited sampling. The group comparisons were based on small numbers of patients: three non-neoplastic, three low-grade glioma and roughly eight glioblastoma patients. VJ-independent divergence between tissue and blood was found to be below expectation in non-neoplastic patients but above expectation in all gliomas, particularly low-grade gliomas.

TCR alpha and beta CDR3 regions were amplified with the iRepertoire nested amplicon-rescue multiplex PCR (arm-PCR) platform from RNA. For one-step reverse transcription and amplification, about 95-450 ng of tissue mRNA or PBMC total RNA was used as input. After bead purification, a secondary multiplex PCR added Illumina adapters, and libraries were gel-purified between 200 and 400 bp. Libraries carried internal 6-nucleotide barcodes used for demultiplexing. Libraries were sequenced on an Illumina MiSeq with 2x220 or 2x250 nucleotide paired-end reads. The original pipeline was this. Paired reads were merged with FLASH 1.2.11 and aligned to the GRCh37 human genome with BWA-MEM before extracting TRA and TRB reads. For V and J assignment, an IMGT-derived reference of cassette sequences and CDR3 motifs that included pseudogenes was used. Reads were translated in three frames, and productive CDR3s were defined by a C…FGXG motif without stop codons. Unique combinations of V-J cassette pair and CDR3 amino acid sequence were defined as clonotypes. Filtering of reads was based on Hamming distance, with the threshold set by the sequence error rate of each sample in mapped regions. TCRdb handled the public reads itself, with Q25 trimming in fastp and clone calling in MiXCR, and kept productive beta chains. For every CDR3 protein sequence, its rows merge into one entry that carries the most common genes and DNA. What appears here as the V and J calls and clone size reflects TCRdb's work, not the paper's. The sample table shows about 140,000 distinct CDR3 sequences, and more than 35% are seen once. The top ten clones comprise around 18% of the sample.

As concerns this clonotype: What this receptor recognizes is not known. No qualities accompany the bases; no much larger clone lies one base away.

Sequenced sample: glioma tissue, nonneoplastic brain tissue, or PBMCs (not recorded which). The TCR originated in a human donor with low-grade glioma or glioblastoma, undergoing nonglioma brain surgery, or in good health (not recorded which).

The DNA reads as follows: TGTGCCAGCAGTCCCCGCTGGGCAACGCAGTATTTT. This yields the protein CASSPRWATQYF. The receptor chain draws on TRBV28 and TRBJ2-3; the D gene cannot be resolved reliably. The CDR3 runs 12 amino acids, cysteine and phenylalanine included. CDR3 DNA is the only sequence kept; it has 36 bases, read in frame from the first base. V is reduced by 5 bases and J by 9 bases, leaving a spacing of 12 bases between them. Via the germline V gene, CDR1 is MDHEN and CDR2 SYDVKM.